This TCR beta chain came from a study of shared clonotypes between healthy human individuals. Findings and limits, study-wide: Generation of non-shared clonotypes was less probable than generation of clonotypes shared by all four donors.

Some 30,000 T cell genomes, or about 190 ng DNA, went into the sorted-subset replicate PCRs. This table comes from immunoSEQ multiplex PCR, and its TCRdb copy is limited to in-frame clones, with some not included. This sample yields roughly 1 million clones, of which 75% are seen a single time; around 1.5% belongs to the top ten. Comments on this clone: Its antigen is undetermined. A read error may be the cause here, since a much bigger clone is one base away. Other DNA sequences in the sample encode the same CDR3.

The V end lost 3 bases, the J end lost 0 bases, and 5 bases lay between the germline ends. The germline V gene encodes CDR1 SGHDT and CDR2 YYEEEE. This CDR3 has 13 residues. Input material: memory CD4+ T cells sorted from blood. Subset noted: CD45RA-negative fraction. This chain connects TRBV5-6 to TRBJ2-3; TRBD1 or TRBD2 may be the D gene (5 bases each). This receptor was identified in a man younger than 30 in good health. CDR3 residues: CASSWDSTDTQYF. CDR3 coding DNA: TGTGCCAGCAGCTGGGACAGCACAGATACGCAGTATTTT. Combining the CDR3 with reference TRBV5-6 and TRBJ2-3 gives the whole variable domain DAGVTQSPTHLIKTRGQQVTLRCSPKSGHDTVSWYQQALGQGPQFIFQYYEEEERQRGNFPDRFSGHQFPNYSSELNVNALLLGDSALYLCASSWDSTDTQYFGPGTRLTVL.